The entry below gives a single T cell receptor beta chain sequence along with its context. The entry originates in a study of cytomegalovirus exposure and HLA in healthy donors. PCR amplification relied on 60 Vbeta primers (plus 13 Jbeta primers). Using immunoSEQ multiplex PCR, the repertoire was profiled, and TCRdb retains in-frame clones only, with some absent. Of 150,000 to 200,000 clones listed, more than 70% are singletons. CDR1 and CDR2 from the germline V gene are MNHNY and SVGAGI (reference sequence). The length of the CDR3 is 12 residues. The V gene lost 5 bases and the J gene lost 7 bases, with 11 bases spanning the gap.

The TCR was taken from a girl aged 5-17 years in good health and CMV-seronegative. The chain couples TRBV6-6 to TRBJ1-1; D may be TRBD1 (5 bases). Material: PBMCs. This CDR3 is CASSQGTGEAFF. CDR3 sequence (DNA): TGTGCCAGCAGTCAGGGAACGGGTGAAGCTTTCTTT.